This is a list of T cell receptor beta chains from one sample in a study of T-cell reconstitution after alpha-beta-depleted transplantation in children. TCRdb re-analysed the PCR reads in MiXCR, keeping a single row per CDR3 protein. The sample has about 210,000 distinct CDR3 sequences; about a sixth are singletons. The material sequenced was PBMCs, mostly from graft donor cells, taken 360 days after TCRalphabeta/CD19-depleted stem cell transplant. The receptors derive from a male patient aged 2 to 9 who had a stem cell transplant for acute lymphoblastic leukemia, so the T cells may come from the graft donor. CDR3s include the opening cysteine and the closing phenylalanine or tryptophan. Fields, in order: V gene, J gene, CDR3 protein.

>TRBV20-1|TRBJ2-5
CSARVLGGQETQYF
>TRBV10-3|TRBJ1-6
CAIRSPPPDYSPLHF
>TRBV10-3|TRBJ2-7
CAISDTLAGRYEQYF
>TRBV3-2|TRBJ2-6
CASSPGTGEASGANVLTF
>TRBV5-1|TRBJ2-2
CASSLDTLGRGELFF
>TRBV2|TRBJ2-1
CASSEEVAGGNNEQFF
>TRBV4-2|TRBJ2-3
CASSQFHGSTDTQYF
>TRBV14|TRBJ2-2
CASSQRGEFKLFF
>TRBV4-2|TRBJ2-2
CASSQTTSGTGELFF
>TRBV7-2|TRBJ2-7
CASSFSPSEQYF
>TRBV5-5|TRBJ2-7
CASSFGTGTEAYEQYF
>TRBV2|TRBJ2-7
CASSSTSGYTYEQYF
>TRBV25-1|TRBJ2-4
CASSDTRKNIQYF
>TRBV4-3|TRBJ2-2
CASSQDSTHPGELFF
>TRBV3-1|TRBJ1-2
CASSPGLIGDYGYTF
>TRBV7-2|TRBJ2-1
CASSLEGQSQGQFF
>TRBV27|TRBJ2-7
CASSWDREAPYEQYF
>TRBV3-1|TRBJ2-7
CASSQASGGSFFYEQYF
>TRBV27|TRBJ2-1
CASSLLGAGGSYNEQFF
>TRBV21-1|TRBJ2-1
CASSKSASGGPGGHNEQFF
>TRBV10-3|TRBJ2-7
CAIGTGAAEQYF
>TRBV7-9|TRBJ2-1
CASSALGPEQFF
>TRBV6-1|TRBJ2-7
CASSDGGRVIDEQYF
>TRBV27|TRBJ2-3
CASSLIRRTTDTQYF
>TRBV5-1|TRBJ2-7
CASSRLGQGFYEQYF
>TRBV27|TRBJ2-4
CASSLHGKNIQYF
>TRBV20-1|TRBJ1-1
CSSSGRYTEAFF
>TRBV7-8|TRBJ2-1
CASSLASGRALNEQFF
>TRBV11-2|TRBJ1-5
CASSLSLGEPRSNQPQHF
>TRBV20-1|TRBJ2-5
CSATWTLQETQYF
>TRBV11-2|TRBJ1-4
CASSLERPLIHEKLFF
>TRBV6-2/TRBV6-3|TRBJ2-7
CASSFVRQYF
>TRBV29-1|TRBJ2-1
CSLRGQGAGEQFF
>TRBV11-2|TRBJ1-1
CASSLDPAGVAEAFF
>TRBV14|TRBJ2-1
CASSHDTGPYNEQFF
>TRBV10-3|TRBJ2-4
CACYYVVIQYF
>TRBV6-1|TRBJ1-1
CASRSLWIRTEAFF
>TRBV7-9|TRBJ2-7
CASSLGARHEQYF
>TRBV30|TRBJ2-1
CAWEKRTSGGIMEQFF
>TRBV18|TRBJ1-6
CASSSLPGTENSPLHF
>TRBV27|TRBJ1-6
CASSLKQGSSPLHF
>TRBV11-2|TRBJ2-7
CASSLEQGGHEQYF
>TRBV5-1|TRBJ1-6
CASSTSINSPLHF
>TRBV12-3/TRBV12-4|TRBJ1-1
CASSWAEGDTEAFF
>TRBV5-5|TRBJ2-1
CASRVAGGPPSKQFF
>TRBV12-3/TRBV12-4|TRBJ2-7
CASSSQGLGEQYF
>TRBV9|TRBJ2-6
CASSSPLAGGSGANVLTF
>TRBV18|TRBJ1-1
CASTAGVAGHTEAFF
>TRBV28|TRBJ2-2
CASTLRGIYTGELFF
>TRBV12-3/TRBV12-4|TRBJ1-2
CASSFPLEGYTF
>TRBV11-2|TRBJ2-7
CASSTSAGGLYEQYF
>TRBV24-1|TRBJ2-2
CATSDSGLNTGELFF
>TRBV6-2/TRBV6-3|TRBJ1-5
CASREDSSNQPQHF
>TRBV7-8|TRBJ2-3
CASSLVRDQPTDTQYF
>TRBV5-6|TRBJ2-1
CASSLLGGQGLNEQFF